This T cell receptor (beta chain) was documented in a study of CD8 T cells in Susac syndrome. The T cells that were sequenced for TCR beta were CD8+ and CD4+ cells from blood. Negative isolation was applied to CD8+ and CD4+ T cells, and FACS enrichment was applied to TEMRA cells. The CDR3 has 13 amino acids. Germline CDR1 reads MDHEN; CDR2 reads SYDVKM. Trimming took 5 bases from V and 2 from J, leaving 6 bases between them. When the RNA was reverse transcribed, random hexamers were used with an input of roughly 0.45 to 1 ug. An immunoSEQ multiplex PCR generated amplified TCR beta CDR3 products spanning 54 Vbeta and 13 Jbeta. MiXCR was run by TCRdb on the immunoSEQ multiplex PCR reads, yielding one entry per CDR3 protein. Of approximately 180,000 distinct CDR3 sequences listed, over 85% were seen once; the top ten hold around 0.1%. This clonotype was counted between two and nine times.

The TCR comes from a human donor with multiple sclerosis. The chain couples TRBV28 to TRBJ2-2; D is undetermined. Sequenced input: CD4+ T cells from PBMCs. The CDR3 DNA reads TGTGCCAGCAGTCCCATAAACACCGGGGAGCTGTTTTTT. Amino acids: CASSPINTGELFF.